This T cell receptor (beta chain) was recovered during a study of T cells in Graves' hyperthyroidism and ophthalmopathy. Study-level points and caveats: The model predicted ophthalmopathy a median around 6.5 months before onset.

Points on this clonotype: Antigen unknown.

Authors of the study amplified TCR beta CDR3 regions from RNA transcripts. When the TCR CDR3 underwent first-round RT-PCR, the HTBI primer set was used. TCRdb re-analysed the multiplex PCR reads in MiXCR, keeping a single row per CDR3 protein. The sample carries a few hundred thousand distinct CDR3 sequences, 12% to 15% recorded once. Germline lookup yields CDR1 DFQATT and CDR2 SNEGSKA (reference sequence). Trimming stripped 0 bases from V and 9 bases from J, with 14 bases between. The CDR3 is 13 residues long. The V gene is TRBV20-1, the J gene TRBJ2-5; D gene uncertain. The receptor was derived from a woman in her thirties or forties with Graves' hyperthyroidism. Material for sequencing was blood. CDR3 in amino acids: CSAREGFSEAQYF. The CDR3 DNA is TGCAGTGCTAGAGAGGGTTTCAGCGAGGCCCAGTACTTC.